This entry features one T cell receptor beta chain sequence. Its binding antigen is unknown. No clone much larger than this one lies a single base away; base qualities are absent. In total, 630 or so healthy bone marrow donors made up the cohort. All cohort members were sampled while nominally healthy, although unrecorded immune exposures were likely present. The donor was CMV seropositive and belonged to the group of a few hundred seropositive cohort members. A peripheral blood sample was collected from each donor, and TCR beta sequencing was performed on peripheral blood mononuclear cells. The Qiagen DNeasy Blood Extraction Kit was used to extract genomic DNA from the blood cell samples. This specimen comes from a study of cytomegalovirus exposure and HLA in healthy donors (dated by TCRdb to the late 2010s). For the study in its entirety: According to an earlier analysis of a few hundred of the donors, roughly 180 million T cells yielded some 120 million unique TCR beta sequences and roughly 280 Gb of sequence data. To study patterns of TCR occurrence, a later analysis re-analyzed previously published TCR beta repertoires from 650 to 750 donors and added high-resolution HLA genotyping. The later analysis used no new phenotypic data to find candidate immune exposures, relying instead on TCR beta sequences and their occurrence across donors. All discovery cohort repertoires had been generated using a single sequencing platform. In an earlier analysis of roughly 540 of the donors, high-throughput TCR beta sequencing was used to judge whether each TCR beta V gene segment behaved as functional or pseudogenic. Donor age, sex, ethnicity and CMV serostatus were collected together with the repertoire data. Typing coverage differed by locus: A, B, C, DRB1 and DQB1 were typed in about 629-640 donors, DQA1 in about 500, DPA1 in over 600, and DPB1 in approximately 450. A separate validation cohort of approximately 120 different subjects was used in addition to the roughly 700-subject first cohort. Class I and class II HLA loci were covered by the typing at four-digit resolution. The study combined high-throughput TCR immunosequencing, statistical association of individual TCRs with disease status, and machine learning to predict cytomegalovirus infection status. About 280 gigabases of sequencing data and around 88 million unique TCR sequences made up an early release that covered over 550 HLA-typed donors. Genome-wide SNP genotypes for about 60% of the 666 donors were used in a later genetic analysis, which treated that subset as a discovery cohort. The study was designed to test whether signatures of past pathogen exposure could be identified by cataloging public T cell receptors. Using immunosequencing, the study profiled T cell repertoires from about 650 subjects and related those repertoires to cytomegalovirus serostatus. Among the roughly 400 genotyped donors, roughly 80% belonged to the genetic ancestry cluster associated with self-reported Caucasian donors. A handful of DR-DQ haplotypes were handled as single units for association and clustering because linkage in the cohort was strong. Among several hundred genotyped donors of the cohort, an average of around 250,000 unique TCR beta nucleotide sequences was sequenced per donor, of which 15% to 20% were non-productive. Findings and caveats that apply to the study as a whole: In a later genetic analysis, fewer N-insertions in productive TCRs were reported among donors in an Asian-associated ancestry cluster than the approximately 710-donor mean. The cohort was sequenced for TCR beta chains only, and without alpha or paired-chain data the features that could be detected were limited. In a later analysis, several top co-occurrence clusters were reported to appear linked to parvovirus B19, influenza, CMV and Epstein-Barr virus. Some IMGT-functional V segments, including TRBV6-2 and TRBV6-3, could not be distinguished by the 87-base-pair reads and were therefore excluded. For the cohort, immune exposure information was limited to CMV serostatus. In a later analysis, 16,951 TCR beta sequences were associated with specific HLA alleles at a false discovery rate of 0.05. Linkage disequilibrium might explain the correlated functional status among segregating V segments, but an unknown experimental factor could not be ruled out. Because counts were too low, roughly 17 rarely observed V segments, including chromosome 9 orphons, were left out of the earlier analysis of a few hundred of the donors. In an earlier analysis of about 550 of the donors, most TCR beta V segments were observed in productive rearrangements about 87% or about 30% of the time, broadly matching IMGT annotations. In a later analysis, HLA-associated TCR beta chains were found to be more clonally expanded and to have lower generation probabilities than equally common non-associated chains. A further reported finding was that TCR beta sequences accurately predicted the HLA-A and HLA-B alleles for most subjects in the first cohort. Because HLA typing was missing for some donors at each locus, association tests included only the typed subset. Three of the identified cytomegalovirus-associated TCR beta chains were confirmed in vitro to be specific for cytomegalovirus antigens. Most CMV-associated TCR beta chains appeared to be HLA-restricted in a later analysis, and the HLA associations seemed to be driven largely by CMV exposure. The authors suggested that the approach could potentially be extended to other disease states and immunological phenotypes. The classifier was reported to diagnose cytomegalovirus status with high specificity and sensitivity in both the original and validation cohorts. Strong co-occurrence of HLA alleles, especially DR and DQ, made assigning TCR associations to individual alleles difficult. The study listed 150 to 200 TCR beta chains as associated with cytomegalovirus. Most TCR sequences were observed very rarely across donors, whereas some public TCRs were present in many individuals. A group of highly shared sequence variants was considered likely to be a technical artifact of the sequencing pipeline. The presence/absence analyses assumed that sequencing depth was roughly uniform across donors, and that assumption may not be true. In a later genetic analysis, a missense DCLRE1C variant was associated with V-gene and J-gene trimming of TCR beta chains, and the association was replicated in an independent cohort. According to a later analysis, TCR association rates differed among HLA loci, with DRB1 alleles showing the most associated TCRs and HLA-C alleles showing the fewest.

According to the germline V gene (reference sequence), CDR1 reads LNHNV and CDR2 reads YYDKDF. Trimming costs V 0 bases and J 7 bases, and their ends lie 13 bases apart. The CDR3 runs 14 amino acids, cysteine and phenylalanine included. Kept here is only the CDR3 DNA, which spans 42 bases and is read in frame from base 1. The library relied on the immunoSEQ multiplex PCR assay. For the multiplex PCR, a mixture combining 60 forward primers for TCR Vbeta segments and 13 reverse primers for TCR Jbeta segments was used. Amplification of the CDR3 region of rearranged TCR beta genes was performed with a multiplex PCR assay on genomic DNA. Amplified TCR beta libraries were sequenced as 87-base-pair reads on the Illumina HiSeq System. The original pipeline was this. In a later analysis, tens of millions of unique TCR beta chains were counted across the roughly 670 repertoires, and around 10 million of these chains were shared by at least two donors. Raw reads were error-corrected and collapsed into unique sequences with a nearest-neighbor algorithm that merged closely related sequences to remove PCR and sequencing errors. To assign V, D and J gene segments, CDR3 sequences were aligned to IMGT reference sequences. For a sequence to be retained, a match of at least six nucleotides was required to both a V gene segment and a J gene segment. Rearrangements were called productive when the CDR3 lacked stop codons and stayed in frame with V and J; all others were non-productive. CDR3 was defined according to IMGT convention as the region running from the second conserved V-encoded cysteine to the conserved J-encoded phenylalanine. The earlier analysis of 550 to 650 of the donors excluded any sequence lacking an unambiguous match to a single V gene segment. In an earlier analysis of several hundred of the donors, V segments were called functional above 56.7% productive rearrangements and were called segregating when the between-donor standard deviation exceeded 5%. To diagnose cytomegalovirus status from the catalog of TCR beta chain sequences, a statistical classification framework was built. In a later analysis, TCR nucleotide sequences were compared against IMGT/GENE-DB human TR gene sequences so that V and J genes could be assigned. The TCRdist pipeline was used in a later analysis to assign CDR3 sequences and most-parsimonious VDJ recombination scenarios. In a later analysis, every TCR beta chain was defined by the combination of its CDR3 amino acid sequence and its V-gene family, and reads without a unique V-gene family were dropped. A later analysis removed 550 to 650 highly shared, low-generation-probability nucleotide sequences to deal with suspected cross-contamination and a sequencing artifact. For each public chain, a later analysis derived a clonal expansion index from normalized ranks of inferred template counts within each repertoire. In a later analysis, generation probabilities were computed with a VDJ recombination model fitted to out-of-frame rearrangements, and the resulting probabilities were checked against IGoR. In a later analysis, hypergeometric tests were used to score TCR-TCR, TCR-HLA and TCR-CMV co-occurrence, with a repertoire-size bias correction applied to TCR pairs. False discovery rates were estimated in a later analysis by permuting HLA or CMV assignments 20 times. In a later analysis, co-occurring TCRs were grouped using DBSCAN, with TCRdist sequence similarity added in when clustering inside HLA-allele-positive subsets. Co-occurrence clustering excluded repertoires with fewer than 30,000 or more than 120,000 public chains, plus five with anomalous nucleotide sharing. TCRdb took this table from immuneACCESS and kept in-frame rearrangements with V and J called. Such tables lack part of the clones; where checked against another copy, unresolved V genes explain under half of the gap, and the rest is unexplained. V, J and clone size were drawn from that table, and D and trimming were deduced from the DNA. This sample holds some 150,000 clones; roughly 80% were observed only once. The top ten constitute 4.3% of the sample.

The receptor was derived from a woman aged 40 to 49 in good health and CMV-seropositive. The sample was PBMCs. The rearranged chain carries TRBV15 and TRBJ2-7; the D gene is perhaps TRBD1, from 6 matching bases. The CDR3 region: CATSRDRRGREQYF. The nucleotides read TGTGCCACCAGCAGAGATCGCAGGGGCCGTGAGCAGTACTTC.